The 17 T cell receptor beta chains below all came from one sample that was sequenced in a study of blood T cells in healthy people across ages. The use of a sample-barcoded 5' primer and a J-beta primer mix characterized a second PCR of roughly 6 to 12 cycles. MiXCR was run by TCRdb on the 5' RACE reads, yielding one entry per CDR3 protein. The sample carries approximately 700,000 distinct CDR3 sequences, 32% recorded once. Sequenced: blood. The receptor source for this set is a woman of 80 years or more in good health.

In this sample, this clonotype turned up a few times. At one end, the junction sequence differs from germline, possibly due to a read error. The J gene is TRBJ2-3, the V gene TRBV6-2 or TRBV6-3; 13 bases agree with TRBD2. CDR3 length: 19 amino acids. Germline V CDR1 and CDR2: MNHEY, SVGEGT. The CDR3 loop is CASSPLPGLAGAVTGTQYF. The CDR3 region has the DNA TGTGCCAGCAGTCCTCTACCAGGACTAGCGGGGGCCGTGACAGGTACGCAGTATTTT.

This clonotype was picked up many times. This chain uses TRBV20-1 with TRBJ2-7; 10 bases fit TRBD1. The CDR3 has 15 amino acids. Per germline, CDR1 DFQATT and CDR2 SNEGSKA (reference sequence). V was pared by 3 bases and J by 1 base, with 6 bases of the junction left unmatched. The CDR3 DNA follows: TGCAGTGCTAGTGACCGGGACAGGGGATCCTACGAGCAGTACTTC. This encodes CSASDRDRGSYEQYF.

CDR3 DNA: TGTGCCAGCAGCGTAGAGGATTTTGGAAACACCATATATTTT. It yields the protein CASSVEDFGNTIYF. The chain combines TRBV9 with TRBJ1-3, with D uncertain. Trimming removed 0 bases at V and 3 bases at J, with 7 bases between. The CDR3 covers 14 residues. Looked up from germline, CDR1 is SGDLS and CDR2 is YYNGEE.

With regard to this clonotype: It may be a read error: a sequence one base away is much more abundant. V gene TRBV2 combines with J gene TRBJ2-7; no clear D. This CDR3 spans 14 amino acids. The V end lost 6 bases, the J end lost 0 bases, and 12 bases lay between the germline ends. In germline, CDR1 is SNHLY, CDR2 FYNNEI. CDR3 sequence reads: CASRGRLSSYEQYF. The CDR3 DNA reads as TGTGCCAGCAGGGGAAGACTGAGCTCCTACGAGCAGTACTTC.

Concerning this clonotype: This may stem from a read error, because a much larger clone lies one nucleotide away. The V and J genes are TRBV9 and TRBJ1-5, with D possibly being TRBD1 (5 bases). The CDR3 has 15 amino acids. Germline V gene data show CDR1 as SGDLS and CDR2 as YYNGEE. Trimming pared 4 bases from V and 6 bases from J, leaving 17 bases between. CDR3 sequence reads: CASSSGADVGQPQHF. DNA for the CDR3: TGTGCCAGCAGCTCCGGGGCCGACGTGGGTCAGCCCCAGCATTTT.

This clonotype has a count of ten or more. This chain uses TRBV27 with TRBJ2-7; D is perhaps TRBD1 or TRBD2 (5 bases each). Germline V gene data show CDR1 as MNHEY and CDR2 as SMNVEV (reference sequence). With 9 bases removed from V and 1 base from J, the gap between germline ends came to 16 bases. CDR3 length equals 14 residues. The CDR3: CASKYRDRSYEQYF. CDR3 nucleotide sequence: TGTGCCAGTAAATACCGGGACCGATCCTACGAGCAGTACTTC.

The chain combines TRBV6-5 with TRBJ2-2; TRBD2 is a possible D gene (6 bases). Germline lookup yields CDR1 MNHEY and CDR2 SVGAGI. Trimming took off 0 bases at V and 1 base at J, with 12 bases between the two ends. The CDR3 spans 17 residues. CDR3 loop: CASSYSFLGGNTGELFF. The CDR3, as DNA: TGTGCCAGCAGTTACTCGTTCCTCGGGGGGAACACCGGGGAGCTGTTTTTT.

This clonotype has ten or more counts. This rearrangement joins TRBV7-9 to TRBJ1-5; tentative D call: TRBD1 (5 bases). The CDR3 sequence is 15 residues long. Between the trimmed V and J ends, which lost 5 bases and 7 bases, there was a span of 18 bases. Per the germline V gene, CDR1 is SEHNR and CDR2 is FQNEAQ (reference sequence). This CDR3 is CASSPDGRGRQPQHF. For the CDR3, the DNA is TGTGCCAGCAGCCCTGACGGGAGGGGACGGCAGCCCCAGCATTTT. The whole variable domain, remainder taken from reference TRBV7-9 and TRBJ1-5, is DTGVSQNPRHKITKRGQNVTFRCDPISEHNRLYWYRQTLGQGPEFLTYFQNEAQLEKSRLLSDRFSAERPKGSFSTLEIQRTEQGDSAMYLCASSPDGRGRQPQHFGDGTRLSIL.

As regards this clonotype: A read error is possible here, since a much larger clone lies one base away. The genes are TRBV12-3 or TRBV12-4 and TRBJ1-1; D call uncertain. This CDR3 has 17 amino acids. The CDR3 region is CTSSPMGLRRVNTEAFF. In nucleotides, the CDR3 is TGTACCAGCAGCCCCATGGGGTTGAGGAGGGTGAACACTGAAGCTTTCTTT.

This clonotype was seen at least ten times. V is TRBV9 and J is TRBJ2-5; D is undetermined. V shed 0 bases and J shed 2 bases, with 14 bases lying between them. The germline V gene encodes CDR1 SGDLS and CDR2 YYNGEE. There are 16 residues in the CDR3. Written as DNA, the CDR3 is TGTGCCAGCAGCGTAGCCCTCGAAGACATTCAAGAGACCCAGTACTTC. Encoded protein: CASSVALEDIQETQYF.

The J gene is TRBJ2-7, the V gene TRBV28, with 7 bases aligning to TRBD1. V was clipped by 3 bases and J by 3 bases; unmatched bases: 8. CDR3 length: 15 amino acids. Germline CDR1 is MDHEN and CDR2 is SYDVKM. The CDR3 region has the DNA TGTGCCAGCAGTTTCGTCGGGACAGCATACTACGAGCAGTACTTC. It translates to CASSFVGTAYYEQYF.

The rearrangement uses TRBV28 and TRBJ1-1; 8 positions match TRBD1. In germline, CDR1 is MDHEN, CDR2 SYDVKM. V lost 7 bases, J lost 11 bases, and 15 bases stayed unmatched. This CDR3 has 14 amino acids. In DNA, the CDR3 is TGTGCCAGCACCCTACCAGGGGGCGGGAGGCGCGCTTTCTTT. It specifies CASTLPGGGRRAFF.

This chain links TRBV12-5 with TRBJ1-1; D is possibly TRBD1 (6 bases). The V end was cut by 6 bases, the J end by 5 bases, with 16 bases between. CDR3 length: 14 amino acids. Per the germline V gene, CDR1 is LGHNT and CDR2 is FRNRAP. In DNA form, the CDR3 reads TGTGCTAGTGGACCGCCCCCTCAGGGGACTGAAGCTTTCTTT. Residues: CASGPPPQGTEAFF.

The V and J genes are TRBV5-1 and TRBJ2-5; tentative D call: TRBD1 (5 bases). The DNA end favors TRBJ2-7, so the J call may be wrong. The CDR3 runs to 14 residues. The germline V gene encodes CDR1 SGHRS and CDR2 YFSETQ. The CDR3 loop is CASSLRGQNYEQYF. The CDR3 nucleotides read TGCGCCAGCAGCTTGAGAGGACAAAACTACGAGCAGTACTTC.

This clonotype was counted many times. The J gene is TRBJ1-2, the V gene TRBV5-6, with a tentative D call TRBD1 (5 bases). V was clipped by 7 bases and J by 8 bases, with 24 bases between them. The V gene's germline CDR1 is SGHDT and CDR2 YYEEEE. This CDR3 region has 15 residues. The CDR3 DNA is TGTGCCAGCGGTTTTTTGAGGGGCGAGTGGGAGGGCTACACCTTC. Its translation is CASGFLRGEWEGYTF.

As concerns this clonotype: This may come from a read error, since a much larger clone is one base off. The rearrangement uses TRBV29-1 and TRBJ2-1, with D possibly matching TRBD2 (6 bases). The DNA matches TRBJ2-7 better at its end, which makes the J call doubtful. CDR1 and CDR2 (germline): SQVTM, ANQGSEA. The CDR3 contains 13 residues. The CDR3 DNA reads TGCAGCACTCGACTAGGAAGTTACAATGAGCAGTACTTC. Residues: CSTRLGSYNEQYF.

This clonotype was found many times. The chain has TRBV18 and TRBJ2-1; 7 nucleotides match TRBD1. J lost 7 bases, V lost 2 bases, and 8 bases had no gene match. Germline CDR1 KGHSH, CDR2 LQKENI. The CDR3 spans 15 residues. The CDR3 DNA reads TGTGCCAGCTCACCAAACAGGGGTGGTAGAAATGAGCAGTTCTTC. Translated, it gives CASSPNRGGRNEQFF.